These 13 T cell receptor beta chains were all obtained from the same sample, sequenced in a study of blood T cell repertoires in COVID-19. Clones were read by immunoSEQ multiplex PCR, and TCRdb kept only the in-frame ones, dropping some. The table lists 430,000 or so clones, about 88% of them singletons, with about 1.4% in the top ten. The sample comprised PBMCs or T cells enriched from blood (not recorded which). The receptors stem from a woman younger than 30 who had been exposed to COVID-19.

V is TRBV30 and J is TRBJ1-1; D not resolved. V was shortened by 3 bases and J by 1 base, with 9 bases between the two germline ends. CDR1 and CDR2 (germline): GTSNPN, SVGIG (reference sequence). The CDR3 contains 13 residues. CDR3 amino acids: CAWRSQPNTEAFF. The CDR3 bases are TGTGCCTGGAGGTCACAACCGAACACTGAAGCTTTCTTT.

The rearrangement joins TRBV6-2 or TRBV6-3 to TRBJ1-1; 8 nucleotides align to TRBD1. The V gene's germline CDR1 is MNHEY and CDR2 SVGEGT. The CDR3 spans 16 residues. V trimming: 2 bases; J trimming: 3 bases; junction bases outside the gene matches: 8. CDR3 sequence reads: CASSYLIQGAYTEAFF. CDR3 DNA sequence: TGTGCCAGCAGTTACCTAATTCAGGGGGCTTACACTGAAGCTTTCTTT.

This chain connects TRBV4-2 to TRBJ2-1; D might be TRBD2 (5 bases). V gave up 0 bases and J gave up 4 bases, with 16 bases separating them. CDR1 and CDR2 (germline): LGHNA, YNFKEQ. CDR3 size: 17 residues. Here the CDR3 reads CASSQDLGGSVYNEQFF. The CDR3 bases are TGTGCCAGCAGCCAAGATCTCGGCGGGTCGGTATACAATGAGCAGTTCTTC.

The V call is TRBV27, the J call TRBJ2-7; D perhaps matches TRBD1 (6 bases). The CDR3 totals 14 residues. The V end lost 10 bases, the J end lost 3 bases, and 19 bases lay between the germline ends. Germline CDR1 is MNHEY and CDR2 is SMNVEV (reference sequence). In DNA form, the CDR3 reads TGTGCCAACCCACGTACAGGGATCCACTACGAGCAGTACTTC. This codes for CANPRTGIHYEQYF.

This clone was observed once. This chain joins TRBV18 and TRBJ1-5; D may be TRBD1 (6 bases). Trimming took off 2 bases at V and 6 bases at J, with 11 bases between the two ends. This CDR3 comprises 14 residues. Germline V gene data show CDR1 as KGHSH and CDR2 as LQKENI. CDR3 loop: CASSPTGQGQPQHF. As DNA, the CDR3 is TGTGCCAGCTCACCAACAGGGCAGGGTCAGCCCCAGCATTTT.

The CDR3 region is CASSQDPPAGVRETQYF. Here the CDR3 DNA reads TGCGCCAGCAGCCAAGATCCTCCAGCGGGGGTGCGCGAGACCCAGTACTTC. The V and J genes are TRBV4-1 and TRBJ2-5, with 8 nucleotides matching TRBD2. J lost 5 bases, V lost 0 bases, and 11 bases had no gene match. Looked up from germline, CDR1 is MGHRA and CDR2 is YSYEKL. The CDR3 has 17 residues.

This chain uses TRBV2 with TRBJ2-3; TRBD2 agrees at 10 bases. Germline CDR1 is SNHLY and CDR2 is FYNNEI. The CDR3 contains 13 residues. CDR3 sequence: CVAGGQPTDTQYF. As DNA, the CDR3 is TGTGTAGCGGGGGGCCAGCCCACAGATACGCAGTATTTT.

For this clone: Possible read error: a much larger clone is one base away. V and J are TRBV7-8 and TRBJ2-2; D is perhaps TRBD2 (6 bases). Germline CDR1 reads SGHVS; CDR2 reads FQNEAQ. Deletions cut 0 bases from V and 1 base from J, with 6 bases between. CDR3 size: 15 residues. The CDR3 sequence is CASSLAGGNTGELFF. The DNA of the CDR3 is TGTGCCAGCAGCTTAGCGGGAGGGAACACCGGGGAGCTGTTTTTT. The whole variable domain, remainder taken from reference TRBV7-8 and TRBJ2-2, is GAGVSQSPRYKVAKRGQDVALRCDPISGHVSLFWYQQALGQGPEFLTYFQNEAQLDKSGLPSDRFFAERPEGSVSTLKIQRTQQEDSAVYLCASSLAGGNTGELFFGEGSRLTVL.

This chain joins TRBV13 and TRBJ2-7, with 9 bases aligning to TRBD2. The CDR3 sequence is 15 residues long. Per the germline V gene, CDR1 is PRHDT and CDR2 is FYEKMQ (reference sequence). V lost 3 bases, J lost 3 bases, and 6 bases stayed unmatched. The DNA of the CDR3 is TGTGCCAGCAGCTTGGGCGGGGGGGCGGACTACGAGCAGTACTTC. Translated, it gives CASSLGGGADYEQYF. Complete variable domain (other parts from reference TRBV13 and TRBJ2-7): AAGVIQSPRHLIKEKRETATLKCYPIPRHDTVYWYQQGPGQDPQFLISFYEKMQSDKGSIPDRFSAQQFSDYHSELNMSSLELGDSALYFCASSLGGGADYEQYFGPGTRLTVT.

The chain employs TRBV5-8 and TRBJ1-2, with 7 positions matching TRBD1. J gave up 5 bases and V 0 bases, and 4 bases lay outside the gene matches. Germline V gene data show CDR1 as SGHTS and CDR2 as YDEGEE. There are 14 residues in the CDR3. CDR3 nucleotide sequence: TGTGCCAGCAGCTTGGATACAGGGGTATATGGCTACACCTTC. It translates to CASSLDTGVYGYTF.

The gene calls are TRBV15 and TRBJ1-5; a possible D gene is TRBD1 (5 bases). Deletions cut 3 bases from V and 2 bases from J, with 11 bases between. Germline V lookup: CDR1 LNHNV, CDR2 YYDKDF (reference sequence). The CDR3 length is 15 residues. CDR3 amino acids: CATSSGRGGNQPQHF. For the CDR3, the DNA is TGTGCCACCAGCAGTGGCCGGGGGGGCAATCAGCCCCAGCATTTT. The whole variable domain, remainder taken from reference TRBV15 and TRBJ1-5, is DAMVIQNPRYQVTQFGKPVTLSCSQTLNHNVMYWYQQKSSQAPKLLFHYYDKDFNNEADTPDNFQSRRPNTSFCFLDIRSPGLGDTAMYLCATSSGRGGNQPQHFGDGTRLSIL.

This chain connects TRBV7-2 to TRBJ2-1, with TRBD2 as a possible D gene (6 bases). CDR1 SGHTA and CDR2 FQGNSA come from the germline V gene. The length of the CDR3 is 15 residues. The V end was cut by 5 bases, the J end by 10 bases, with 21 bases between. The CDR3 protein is CASSTRENALGEQFF. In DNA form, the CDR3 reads TGTGCCAGCAGCACACGGGAGAACGCTCTTGGGGAGCAGTTCTTC. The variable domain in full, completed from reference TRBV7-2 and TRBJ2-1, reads GAGVSQSPSNKVTEKGKDVELRCDPISGHTALYWYRQSLGQGLEFLIYFQGNSAPDKSGLPSDRFSAERTGGSVSTLTIQRTQQEDSAVYLCASSTRENALGEQFFGPGTRLTVL.

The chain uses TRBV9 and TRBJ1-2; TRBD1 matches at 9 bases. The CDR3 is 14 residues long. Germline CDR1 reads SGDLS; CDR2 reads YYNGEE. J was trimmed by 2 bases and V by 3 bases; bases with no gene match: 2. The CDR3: CASSAGTGNYGYTF. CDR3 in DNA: TGTGCCAGCAGCGCTGGGACAGGGAACTATGGCTACACCTTC. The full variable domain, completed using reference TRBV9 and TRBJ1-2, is DSGVTQTPKHLITATGQRVTLRCSPRSGDLSVYWYQQSLDQGLQFLIQYYNGEERAKGNILERFSAQQFPDLHSELNLSSLELGDSALYFCASSAGTGNYGYTFGSGTRLTVV.